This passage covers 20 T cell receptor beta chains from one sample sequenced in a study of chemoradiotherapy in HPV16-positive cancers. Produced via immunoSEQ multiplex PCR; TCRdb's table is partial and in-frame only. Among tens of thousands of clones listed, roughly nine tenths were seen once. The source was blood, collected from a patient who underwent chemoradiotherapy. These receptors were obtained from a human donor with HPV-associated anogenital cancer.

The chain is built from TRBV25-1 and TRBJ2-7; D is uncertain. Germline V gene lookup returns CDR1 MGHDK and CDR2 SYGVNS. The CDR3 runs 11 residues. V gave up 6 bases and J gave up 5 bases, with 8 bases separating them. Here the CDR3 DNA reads TGTGCCAGCAGCCGTAGCCACGAGCAGTACTTC. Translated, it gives CASSRSHEQYF.

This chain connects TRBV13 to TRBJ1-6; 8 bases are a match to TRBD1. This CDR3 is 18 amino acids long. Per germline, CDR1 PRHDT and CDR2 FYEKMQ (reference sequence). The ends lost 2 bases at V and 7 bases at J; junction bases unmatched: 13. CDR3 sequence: CASSLRGRGRNINSPLHF. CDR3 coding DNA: TGTGCCAGCAGCTTAAGGGGCAGGGGGCGAAATATCAATTCACCCCTCCACTTT.

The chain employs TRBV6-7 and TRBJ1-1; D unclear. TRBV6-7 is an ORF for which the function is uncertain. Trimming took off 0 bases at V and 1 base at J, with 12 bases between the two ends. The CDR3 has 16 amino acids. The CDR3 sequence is CASSYSRAQRNTEAFF. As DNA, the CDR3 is TGTGCCAGCAGTTACTCGCGGGCACAGAGGAACACTGAAGCTTTCTTT.

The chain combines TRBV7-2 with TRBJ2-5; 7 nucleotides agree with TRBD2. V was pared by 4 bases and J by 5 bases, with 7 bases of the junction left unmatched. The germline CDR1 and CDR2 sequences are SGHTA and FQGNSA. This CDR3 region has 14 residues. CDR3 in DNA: TGTGCCAGCAGCTACGGACTAGTCTCGGAGACCCAGTACTTC. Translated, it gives CASSYGLVSETQYF.

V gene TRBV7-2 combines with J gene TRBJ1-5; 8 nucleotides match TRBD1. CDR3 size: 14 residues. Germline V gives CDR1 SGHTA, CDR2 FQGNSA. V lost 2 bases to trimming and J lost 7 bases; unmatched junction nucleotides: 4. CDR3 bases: TGTGCCAGCAGCTTAATAACAGGGGGGCAGCCCCAGCATTTT. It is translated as CASSLITGGQPQHF.

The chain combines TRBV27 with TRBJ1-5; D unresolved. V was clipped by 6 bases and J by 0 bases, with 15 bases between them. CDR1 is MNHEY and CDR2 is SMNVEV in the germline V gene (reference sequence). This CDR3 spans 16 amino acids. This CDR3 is CASSHGGWDSNQPQHF. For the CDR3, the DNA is TGTGCCAGCAGCCACGGTGGTTGGGATAGCAATCAGCCCCAGCATTTT.

The CDR3 here is CASSQAPGSTHYEQYF. The CDR3 DNA reads as TGCGCCAGCAGCCAAGCCCCCGGGAGTACTCACTACGAGCAGTACTTC. The chain employs TRBV4-1 and TRBJ2-7, with a possible D match to TRBD2 (6 bases). This CDR3 has 16 residues. The V and J ends lost 1 base and 3 bases respectively, with 16 bases between them. The germline V gene encodes CDR1 MGHRA and CDR2 YSYEKL.

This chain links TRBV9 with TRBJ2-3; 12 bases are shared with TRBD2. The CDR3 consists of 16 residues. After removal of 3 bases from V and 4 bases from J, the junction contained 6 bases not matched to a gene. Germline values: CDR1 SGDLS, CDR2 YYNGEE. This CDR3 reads CASSALAGGGSDTQYF. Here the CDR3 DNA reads TGTGCCAGCAGCGCACTAGCGGGGGGAGGGTCAGATACGCAGTATTTT.

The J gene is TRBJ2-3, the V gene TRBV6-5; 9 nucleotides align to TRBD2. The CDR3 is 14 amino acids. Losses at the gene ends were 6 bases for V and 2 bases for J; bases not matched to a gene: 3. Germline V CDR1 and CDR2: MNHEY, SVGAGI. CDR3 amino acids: CASRLAGSTDTQYF. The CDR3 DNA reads TGTGCCAGCAGACTAGCGGGCTCCACAGATACGCAGTATTTT.

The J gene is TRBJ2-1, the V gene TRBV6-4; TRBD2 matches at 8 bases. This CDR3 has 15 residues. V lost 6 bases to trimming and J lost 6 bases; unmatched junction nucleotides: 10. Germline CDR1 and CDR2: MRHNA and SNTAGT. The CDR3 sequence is CASSARAGVGNEQFF. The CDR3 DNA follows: TGTGCCAGCAGCGCACGAGCGGGAGTCGGCAATGAGCAGTTCTTC.

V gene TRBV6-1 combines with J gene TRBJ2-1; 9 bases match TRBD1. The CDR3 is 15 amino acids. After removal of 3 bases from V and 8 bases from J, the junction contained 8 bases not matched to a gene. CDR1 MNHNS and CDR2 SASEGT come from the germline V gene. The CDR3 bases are TGTGCCAGCAGTGATCGGGACAGGGTAGGCCATGAGCAGTTCTTC. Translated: CASSDRDRVGHEQFF.

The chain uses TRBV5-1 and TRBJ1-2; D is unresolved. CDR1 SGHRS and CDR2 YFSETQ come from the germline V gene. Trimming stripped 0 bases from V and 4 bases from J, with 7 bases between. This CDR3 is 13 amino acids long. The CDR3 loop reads CASSLGKSYGYTF. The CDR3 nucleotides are TGCGCCAGCAGCTTGGGGAAGAGCTATGGCTACACCTTC.

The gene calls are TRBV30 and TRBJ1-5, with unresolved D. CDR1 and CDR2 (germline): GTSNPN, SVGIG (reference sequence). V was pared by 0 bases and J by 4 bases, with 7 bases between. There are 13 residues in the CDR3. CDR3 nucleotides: TGTGCCTGGAGTGTGCCGGGGAATCAGCCCCAGCATTTT. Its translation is CAWSVPGNQPQHF.

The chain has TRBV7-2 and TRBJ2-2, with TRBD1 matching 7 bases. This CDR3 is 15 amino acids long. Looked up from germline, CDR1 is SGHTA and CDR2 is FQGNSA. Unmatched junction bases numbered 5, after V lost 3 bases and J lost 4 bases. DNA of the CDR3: TGTGCCAGCAGCTTTCAGGCAGGGGGCACCGGGGAGCTGTTTTTT. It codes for CASSFQAGGTGELFF. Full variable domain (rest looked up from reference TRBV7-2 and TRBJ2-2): GAGVSQSPSNKVTEKGKDVELRCDPISGHTALYWYRQSLGQGLEFLIYFQGNSAPDKSGLPSDRFSAERTGGSVSTLTIQRTQQEDSAVYLCASSFQAGGTGELFFGEGSRLTVL.

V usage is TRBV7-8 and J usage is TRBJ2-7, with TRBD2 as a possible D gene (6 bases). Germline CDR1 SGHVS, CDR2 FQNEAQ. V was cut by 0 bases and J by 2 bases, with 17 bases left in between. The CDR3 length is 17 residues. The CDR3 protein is CASSLALGAGETYEQYF. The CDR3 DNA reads TGTGCCAGCAGCTTAGCTCTGGGAGCGGGTGAAACCTACGAGCAGTACTTC.

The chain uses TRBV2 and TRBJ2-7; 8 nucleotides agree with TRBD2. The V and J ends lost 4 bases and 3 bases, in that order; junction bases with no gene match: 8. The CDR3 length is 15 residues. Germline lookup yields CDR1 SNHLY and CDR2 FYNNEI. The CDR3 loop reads CASSGEGGGFYEQYF. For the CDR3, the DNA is TGTGCCAGCAGTGGGGAAGGCGGGGGGTTCTACGAGCAGTACTTC.

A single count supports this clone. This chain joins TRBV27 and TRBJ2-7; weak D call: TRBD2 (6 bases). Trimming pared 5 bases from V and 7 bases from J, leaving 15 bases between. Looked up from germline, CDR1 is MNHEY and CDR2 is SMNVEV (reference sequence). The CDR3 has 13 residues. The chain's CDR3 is CASSLIGREEQYF. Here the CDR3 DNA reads TGTGCCAGCAGTCTCATAGGCCGGGAGGAGCAGTACTTC.

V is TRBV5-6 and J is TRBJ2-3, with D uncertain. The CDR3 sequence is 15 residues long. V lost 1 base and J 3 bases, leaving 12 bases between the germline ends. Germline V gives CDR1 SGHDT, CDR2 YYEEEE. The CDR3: CASSLTEQVTDTQYF. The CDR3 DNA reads TGTGCCAGCAGCTTGACGGAGCAAGTGACAGATACGCAGTATTTT.

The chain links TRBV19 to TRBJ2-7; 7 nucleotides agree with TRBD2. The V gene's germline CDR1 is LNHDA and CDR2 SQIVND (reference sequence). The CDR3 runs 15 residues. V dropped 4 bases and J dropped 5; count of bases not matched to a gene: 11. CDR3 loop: CASSSMRTSGDEQYF. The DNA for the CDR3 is TGTGCCAGTAGTAGTATGAGGACTAGTGGGGACGAGCAGTACTTC.

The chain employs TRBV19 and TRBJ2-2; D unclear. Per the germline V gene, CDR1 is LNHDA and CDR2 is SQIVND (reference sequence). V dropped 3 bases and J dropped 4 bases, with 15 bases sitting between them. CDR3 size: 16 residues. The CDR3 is CASSISARSLTGELFF. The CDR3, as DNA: TGTGCCAGTAGTATTTCGGCTAGGAGCCTCACCGGGGAGCTGTTTTTT. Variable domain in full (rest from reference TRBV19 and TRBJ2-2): DGGITQSPKYLFRKEGQNVTLSCEQNLNHDAMYWYRQDPGQGLRLIYYSQIVNDFQKGDIAEGYSVSREKKESFPLTVTSAQKNPTAFYLCASSISARSLTGELFFGEGSRLTVL.